Shown below are 32 T cell receptor beta chains from a single sample sequenced in a study of cytomegalovirus exposure and HLA in healthy donors. The PCR ran on 60 Vbeta and 13 Jbeta primers. TCRdb keeps only in-frame clones here, not all; method: immunoSEQ multiplex PCR. The sample shows 140,000 to 150,000 clones, about 77% of them seen only once. Sequencing used PBMCs. Every receptor here comes from a male donor in good health and CMV-seronegative.

The chain links TRBV19 to TRBJ1-2, with D perhaps TRBD1 (6 bases). Germline assignment: CDR1 LNHDA and CDR2 SQIVND (reference sequence). This CDR3 region has 17 residues. Trimming stripped 2 bases from V and 2 bases from J, with 18 bases between. CDR3 amino acids: CASSIRGGPGLNYGYTF. CDR3 nucleotides: TGTGCCAGTAGTATAAGGGGGGGGCCGGGACTCAACTATGGCTACACCTTC.

The V gene is TRBV28, the J gene TRBJ1-2; TRBD1 matches at 9 bases. CDR3 size: 14 residues. V shed 1 base and J 8 bases; nucleotides not matched to a gene: 5. CDR1 and CDR2 from the germline V gene are MDHEN and SYDVKM. In DNA form, the CDR3 reads TGTGCCAGCAGTTTATATGGGGACAGGGAAGGCTACACCTTC. It encodes CASSLYGDREGYTF.

CDR3 bases: TGTGCCAGTAGGGGTAGGGGTGACGAGCAGTACTTC. This translates into CASRGRGDEQYF. This rearrangement joins TRBV7-2 to TRBJ2-7, with TRBD1 as a possible D gene (5 bases). Trimming removed 9 bases from V and 5 bases from J, with 14 bases in between. This CDR3 comprises 12 residues. Germline CDR1 is SGHTA and CDR2 is FQGNSA.

V is TRBV6-4 and J is TRBJ2-1, with 12 bases identical to TRBD2. The germline CDR1 and CDR2 sequences are MRHNA and SNTAGT. The CDR3 has 14 amino acids. J lost 6 bases, V lost 5 bases, and 2 bases had no gene match. The CDR3 sequence is CASSLAGGVNEQFF. The DNA for the CDR3 is TGTGCCAGCAGTCTAGCGGGAGGGGTCAATGAGCAGTTCTTC.

The chain couples TRBV27 to TRBJ1-1; D uncertain. The CDR3 has 15 residues. Trimming stripped 3 bases from V and 4 bases from J, with 15 bases between. Germline CDR1 and CDR2: MNHEY and SMNVEV (reference sequence). The CDR3 region has the DNA TGTGCCAGCAGTTTCTTCCCTTGGGCGGGCACTGAAGCTTTCTTT. This gives the protein CASSFFPWAGTEAFF.

The CDR3 sequence: CASSVGSGGQQFF. CDR3 DNA: TGTGCCAGCAGCGTAGGATCAGGGGGCCAACAGTTCTTC. The chain joins TRBV9 to TRBJ2-1; TRBD1 matches 8 bases. Germline values: CDR1 SGDLS, CDR2 YYNGEE. This CDR3 contains 13 residues. The V segment lost 0 bases and the J segment 13 bases; nucleotides outside the gene matches: 6.

The chain recombines TRBV2 with TRBJ2-2; D may be TRBD2 (7 bases). The CDR3 is 14 residues long. Germline CDR1 is SNHLY and CDR2 is FYNNEI. CDR3 protein: CGRRGAGNTGELFF. CDR3 DNA sequence: TGTGGCCGTCGGGGGGCTGGGAACACCGGGGAGCTGTTTTTT.

The V and J genes are TRBV6-6 and TRBJ1-6, with 7 bases aligning to TRBD1. The germline CDR1 and CDR2 sequences are MNHNY and SVGAGI (reference sequence). This CDR3 comprises 16 residues. J gave up 5 bases and V 4 bases, and 8 bases lay outside the gene matches. The CDR3 nucleotides read TGTGCCAGCAGTTCCCTTCGACAGGGTGATAATTCACCCCTCCACTTT. It specifies CASSSLRQGDNSPLHF.

The chain combines TRBV19 with TRBJ2-1; 9 bases line up with TRBD2. J lost 8 bases, V lost 7 bases, and 9 bases had no gene match. There are 14 residues in the CDR3. From germline, CDR1 is LNHDA and CDR2 SQIVND (reference sequence). The CDR3 DNA is TGTGCCAGTACCTCACCGGGACTAGCTTATGAGCAGTTCTTC. Protein product: CASTSPGLAYEQFF.

J is TRBJ2-7 and V is TRBV4-3, with 8 positions matching TRBD1. The CDR3 has 14 amino acids. Per germline, CDR1 LGHNA and CDR2 YSLEER. V was pared by 0 bases and J by 4 bases, with 2 bases of the junction left unmatched. In DNA form, the CDR3 reads TGCGCCAGCAGCCAAGATAGGACAGGGTACGAGCAGTACTTC. Translation: CASSQDRTGYEQYF.

V gene TRBV29-1 combines with J gene TRBJ2-1; 7 bases are a match to TRBD2. Unmatched junction bases numbered 6, after V lost 5 bases and J lost 5 bases. Germline values: CDR1 SQVTM, CDR2 ANQGSEA. This CDR3 is built from 13 residues. CDR3 bases: TGCAGCGTTCACAGCGGGGTCAACAATGAGCAGTTCTTC. This codes for CSVHSGVNNEQFF.

V usage is TRBV6-5 and J usage is TRBJ1-1; no definite D call. Germline V gene data show CDR1 as MNHEY and CDR2 as SVGAGI. The CDR3 is made up of 13 amino acids. V lost 0 bases and J 0 bases, leaving 2 bases between the germline ends. The CDR3 region is CASSYSVNTEAFF. In DNA form, the CDR3 reads TGTGCCAGCAGTTACTCCGTGAACACTGAAGCTTTCTTT.

The V and J genes are TRBV7-2 and TRBJ2-3, with 8 bases fitting TRBD2. V shed 4 bases, J shed 2 bases, and the junction held 11 bases outside the gene matches. CDR3 length: 17 residues. Germline values: CDR1 SGHTA, CDR2 FQGNSA. The CDR3 region has the DNA TGTGCCAGCAGCTCCCTACTAGCGGCCCAGCTCACAGATACGCAGTATTTT. This codes for CASSSLLAAQLTDTQYF.

The chain links TRBV13 to TRBJ2-5, with 7 nucleotides matching TRBD1. This CDR3 spans 13 amino acids. Germline CDR1 is PRHDT and CDR2 is FYEKMQ (reference sequence). With 5 bases clipped from V and 5 bases from J, the junction kept 5 bases outside the gene matches. CDR3 sequence: CASSLDREETQYF. DNA of the CDR3: TGTGCCAGCAGCCTCGACAGGGAGGAGACCCAGTACTTC.

Only one count was recorded for this clone. V is TRBV5-6 and J is TRBJ2-4; 7 bases are a match to TRBD1. Germline V CDR1 and CDR2: SGHDT, YYEEEE. The CDR3 contains 16 residues. The junction had 5 bases not matched to a gene; V was cut back by 2 bases and J by 0 bases. CDR3 bases: TGTGCCAGCAGCTTTGTGACAGGGATAGCCAAAAACATTCAGTACTTC. Protein product: CASSFVTGIAKNIQYF. Complete variable domain (other parts from reference TRBV5-6 and TRBJ2-4): DAGVTQSPTHLIKTRGQQVTLRCSPKSGHDTVSWYQQALGQGPQFIFQYYEEEERQRGNFPDRFSGHQFPNYSSELNVNALLLGDSALYLCASSFVTGIAKNIQYFGAGTRLSVL.

V is TRBV6-5 and J is TRBJ1-1; 12 bases are shared with TRBD1. This CDR3 contains 16 residues. The J segment lost 3 bases and the V segment lost 4 bases, leaving 6 bases of the junction unmatched. Germline CDR1 MNHEY, CDR2 SVGAGI. CDR3 in amino acids: CASSSGTGGFYTEAFF. CDR3 in DNA: TGTGCCAGCAGTTCCGGGACAGGGGGCTTTTACACTGAAGCTTTCTTT.

On this clone: Mismatch with germline at one junction end may stem from a read error. In the same sample, other DNA sequences code for this CDR3. V gene TRBV7-9 combines with J gene TRBJ1-2; 7 nucleotides agree with TRBD1. The CDR3 covers 13 residues. Germline CDR1 reads SEHNR; CDR2 reads FQNEAQ (reference sequence). CDR3 protein: CSSSFQTGDGYTF. Here the CDR3 DNA reads TGTTCCAGCAGCTTTCAAACAGGGGATGGCTACACCTTC. The whole variable domain, remainder taken from reference TRBV7-9 and TRBJ1-2, is DTGVSQNPRHKITKRGQNVTFRCDPISEHNRLYWYRQTLGQGPEFLTYFQNEAQLEKSRLLSDRFSAERPKGSFSTLEIQRTEQGDSAMYLCSSSFQTGDGYTFGSGTRLTVV.

The J gene is TRBJ1-1, the V gene TRBV14, with D perhaps matching TRBD1 (6 bases). The CDR3 consists of 15 residues. V was trimmed by 7 bases and J by 1 base, leaving 16 bases between them. Germline lookup yields CDR1 SGHDN and CDR2 FVKESK. CDR3: CASTQTGLPNTEAFF. DNA for the CDR3: TGTGCCAGCACCCAGACAGGCCTTCCGAACACTGAAGCTTTCTTT.

CDR3 DNA: TGTGCCAGCAGCCCTGAACAGGGGTCCACTGAAGCTTTCTTT. It translates to CASSPEQGSTEAFF. This chain links TRBV7-3 with TRBJ1-1; 7 nucleotides align to TRBD1. Trimming at V came to 5 bases and at J to 4 bases, leaving 7 bases not matched to a gene. Looked up from germline, CDR1 is SGHTA and CDR2 is FQGTGA. The CDR3 spans 14 residues.

The chain uses TRBV19 and TRBJ1-2, with a weak D call TRBD1 (5 bases). This CDR3 has 15 amino acids. Germline V gives CDR1 LNHDA, CDR2 SQIVND (reference sequence). V lost 2 bases, J lost 5 bases, and 15 bases lay in between. CDR3 residues: CASSIRWEGLYGYTF. Here the CDR3 DNA reads TGTGCCAGTAGTATACGGTGGGAGGGGTTATATGGCTACACCTTC.

The chain links TRBV6-6 to TRBJ2-7, with a tentative D call TRBD1 (5 bases). The V end was cut by 7 bases, the J end by 2 bases, with 15 bases between. Germline CDR1 is MNHNY and CDR2 is SVGAGI (reference sequence). The CDR3 spans 14 residues. The CDR3 is CASTDIGITYEQYF. CDR3 bases: TGTGCCAGCACGGACATTGGGATTACCTACGAGCAGTACTTC.

This clone was counted only a few times. The chain employs TRBV7-2 and TRBJ2-7, with a possible D match to TRBD1 (6 bases). CDR3 length: 13 amino acids. The V and J ends lost 6 bases and 3 bases respectively, with 12 bases between them. The germline gives CDR1 SGHTA, CDR2 FQGNSA. This CDR3 reads CASRKTGIYEQYF. As DNA, the CDR3 is TGTGCCAGCAGGAAAACAGGGATCTACGAGCAGTACTTC.

This chain joins TRBV11-3 and TRBJ1-1, with 9 bases that match TRBD1. Germline CDR1 reads SGHNT; CDR2 reads YENEEA. The junction had 5 bases not matched to a gene; V was cut back by 5 bases and J by 4 bases. The CDR3 runs 14 residues. The CDR3 loop reads CASSLGTGPTEAFF. The CDR3 nucleotides are TGTGCCAGCAGCCTCGGGACAGGGCCCACTGAAGCTTTCTTT.

The rearrangement uses TRBV6-5 and TRBJ2-1; 11 bases fit TRBD2. Trimming at V came to 7 bases and at J to 3 bases, leaving 5 bases not matched to a gene. The CDR3 is made up of 15 amino acids. Germline V CDR1 and CDR2: MNHEY, SVGAGI. The CDR3 spells CASNQLAGVYNEQFF. CDR3 coding DNA: TGTGCCAGCAACCAACTAGCGGGGGTCTACAATGAGCAGTTCTTC.

Comment on this clone: Other DNA sequences in the same sample also yield this CDR3. The chain employs TRBV5-4 and TRBJ1-2, with 8 bases lining up with TRBD1. This CDR3 has 15 amino acids. Germline V lookup: CDR1 SGHNT, CDR2 YYREEE (reference sequence). The V gene end was trimmed by 3 bases and the J gene end by 4 bases; junction bases not matched to a gene: 8. The CDR3 here is CASSSGQGAVYGYTF. The DNA for the CDR3 is TGTGCCAGCAGCTCCGGGCAGGGGGCAGTCTATGGCTACACCTTC.

The V call is TRBV5-3, the J call TRBJ2-1; 11 positions agree with TRBD2. TRBV5-3 falls under the ORF class, with uncertain function. V gave up 7 bases and J gave up 8 bases; unmatched junction bases: 8. This CDR3 has 14 amino acids. Here the CDR3 reads CARPLAGGPDEQFF. CDR3 nucleotides: TGTGCCAGACCTTTAGCGGGGGGGCCCGATGAGCAGTTCTTC.

The J gene is TRBJ1-1, the V gene TRBV29-1; D gene unclear. The V end lost 4 bases, the J end lost 1 base, and 4 bases lay between the germline ends. Germline CDR1 SQVTM, CDR2 ANQGSEA. The CDR3 contains 11 residues. The chain's CDR3 is CSVGANTEAFF. DNA for the CDR3: TGCAGCGTTGGGGCGAACACTGAAGCTTTCTTT.

This clone was detected a few times. CDR3 nucleotide sequence: TGTGCCAGCAGTTACGGGACTAGCTCGGAGACCCAGTACTTC. Translated: CASSYGTSSETQYF. The rearrangement uses TRBV6-6 and TRBJ2-5, with TRBD2 matching over 9 bases. The CDR3 extends over 14 amino acids. The V and J ends lost 2 bases and 5 bases, in that order; junction bases with no gene match: 3. CDR1 is MNHNY, CDR2 SVGAGI, per germline (reference sequence).

V is TRBV7-6 and J is TRBJ2-3; no clear D. Germline CDR1 reads SGHVS; CDR2 reads FNYEAQ. The CDR3 consists of 12 residues. V lost 7 bases, J lost 2 bases, and 7 bases lay in between. The CDR3 DNA is TGTGCCAGCACCTCTACCACAGATACGCAGTATTTT. Translating it yields CASTSTTDTQYF.

This rearrangement joins TRBV7-9 to TRBJ1-4; D gene uncertain. This CDR3 contains 12 residues. The germline CDR1 and CDR2 sequences are SEHNR and FQNEAQ (reference sequence). Trimming took off 1 base at V and 12 bases at J, with 9 bases between the two ends. CDR3 protein: CASSLEAGELFF. CDR3 DNA sequence: TGTGCCAGCAGCTTAGAAGCCGGGGAACTGTTTTTT. Full variable domain (remainder filled in from reference TRBV7-9 and TRBJ1-4): DTGVSQNPRHKITKRGQNVTFRCDPISEHNRLYWYRQTLGQGPEFLTYFQNEAQLEKSRLLSDRFSAERPKGSFSTLEIQRTEQGDSAMYLCASSLEAGELFFGSGTQLSVL.

The DNA for the CDR3 is TGTGCCAGCAGCACCTCGAGGAGGAGCTCCTACAATGAGCAGTTCTTC. Translation: CASSTSRRSSYNEQFF. This sequence joins TRBV7-9 and TRBJ2-1, with D maybe TRBD2 (5 bases). Germline V gene lookup returns CDR1 SEHNR and CDR2 FQNEAQ (reference sequence). V lost 5 bases and J lost 0, with 14 bases in between. The CDR3 covers 16 residues.

The chain employs TRBV21-1 and TRBJ2-1; the table calls TRBD2, which could not be checked here. TRBV21-1 is classified as a pseudogene. This CDR3 is built from 15 residues. CDR3 amino acids: CASSKLASWYNEQFF. The CDR3 coding sequence is TGTGCCAGCAGCAAATTGGCTAGCTGGTACAATGAGCAGTTCTTC.